This T cell receptor (beta chain) was found in a study of blood T cell repertoires in COVID-19. As for the study in general: There were acute and convalescent COVID-19 samples, and they came from the United States, Italy and Spain. The cDNA or gDNA used as material had been derived from T cells, B-cell-depleted T cells, or PBMCs.

Assay used: immunoSEQ multiplex PCR; TCRdb lists only in-frame clones, some missing. The table lists 110,000 to 150,000 clones, roughly 86% of them singletons, with approximately 8% in the top ten. There are 13 residues in the CDR3. Trimming took off 3 bases at V and 7 bases at J, with 9 bases between the two ends. Looked up from germline, CDR1 is MRHNA and CDR2 is SNTAGT. Sequences were obtained from peripheral blood. The genes are TRBV6-4 and TRBJ1-4; a possible D gene is TRBD1 (6 bases). The sequence derives from a woman aged 55-70 years with acute or convalescent COVID-19. The CDR3 region has the DNA TGTGCCAGCAGTGAACAGGGCGGTGAAAAACTGTTTTTT. Encoded protein: CASSEQGGEKLFF.